The 26 T cell receptor beta chains below come from one sample, sequenced in a study of regulatory T cells in long-lasting Graves disease. In building TCR beta libraries, iRepertoire HTBI primers were used together with Arm-PCR of CDR3 regions. TCRdb independently ran MiXCR on the multiplex PCR reads; one entry per CDR3 protein. The sample records 540,000 or so distinct CDR3 sequences, approximately 15% being singletons. Specified time point: newly diagnosed GD, antithyroid drugs for less than 3 months. The TCR library was made from RNA extracted from PBMCs. This sample was also put to use in a study of T cells in Graves' hyperthyroidism and ophthalmopathy.

The sequenced sample was peripheral blood mononuclear cells (PBMCs), obtained at new diagnosis, from a patient treated with antithyroid drugs. These receptors originate from a man aged 25-45 years with Graves disease.

This clonotype showed up many times. The genes are TRBV7-3 and TRBJ2-5; D is undetermined. Germline V gene lookup returns CDR1 SGHTA and CDR2 FQGTGA. The CDR3 has 13 residues. Trimming shortened V by 5 bases and J by 5 bases, and 12 bases separated the two germline ends. CDR3 residues: CASSLNQLETQYF. CDR3 bases: TGTGCCAGCAGCCTCAACCAGCTCGAGACCCAGTACTTC.

This clonotype came up many times. The chain has TRBV28 and TRBJ1-5; D unresolved. V lost 1 base, J lost 3 bases, and 7 bases lay in between. The CDR3 has 14 amino acids. The germline V gene has CDR1 MDHEN and CDR2 SYDVKM. The CDR3, as DNA: TGTGCCAGCAGTTTATTAGACGTCAATCAGCCCCAGCATTTT. Protein: CASSLLDVNQPQHF. The whole variable domain, filled in from reference TRBV28 and TRBJ1-5, reads DVKVTQSSRYLVKRTGEKVFLECVQDMDHENMFWYRQDPGLGLRLIYFSYDVKMKEKGDIPEGYSVSREKKERFSLILESASTNQTSMYLCASSLLDVNQPQHFGDGTRLSIL.

This clonotype has a handful of counts. This sequence joins TRBV12-3 or TRBV12-4 and TRBJ2-4, with 10 nucleotides matching TRBD1. V lost 5 bases, J lost 2 bases, and 3 bases stayed unmatched. This CDR3 is 15 amino acids long. CDR3 coding DNA: TGTGCCAGCAGTCGACAGGGGGCGACCAAAAACATTCAGTACTTC. This codes for CASSRQGATKNIQYF.

This clonotype was counted only a few times. The V call is TRBV3-1, the J call TRBJ2-7; unclear D gene. The CDR3 totals 15 residues. V shed 3 bases and J shed 6 bases, with 18 bases lying between them. CDR1 and CDR2 from the germline V gene are LGHDT and YNNKEL (reference sequence). CDR3: CASSHDWTGSGEQYF. CDR3 nucleotides: TGTGCCAGCAGCCACGACTGGACGGGTTCGGGCGAGCAGTACTTC.

The table lists this clonotype with a few counts. The chain carries TRBV27 and TRBJ1-5; TRBD1 matches at 9 bases. The germline CDR1 and CDR2 sequences are MNHEY and SMNVEV (reference sequence). J gave up 4 bases and V 2 bases, and 6 bases lay outside the gene matches. The CDR3 has 16 residues. The CDR3 reads CASSLTAGTGNQPQHF. The CDR3 DNA follows: TGTGCCAGCAGTTTAACCGCCGGGACAGGGAATCAGCCCCAGCATTTT.

This clonotype appeared once. This chain uses TRBV5-8 with TRBJ2-5, with D unresolved. There are 13 residues in the CDR3. CDR1 and CDR2 (germline): SGHTS, YDEGEE. Trimming stripped 0 bases from V and 4 bases from J, with 7 bases between. In DNA, the CDR3 is TGTGCCAGCAGCTTGGGGAAGCTAGAGACCCAGTACTTC. Its protein is CASSLGKLETQYF.

This clonotype was seen ten or more times. The junction departs from germline at one end; a sequencing error may be responsible. This CDR3 reads CASSLSTRRTDTQYF. The CDR3 coding sequence is TGTGCCAGCAGTCTATCGACACGCCGCACAGATACGCAGTATTTT. The chain uses TRBV27 and TRBJ2-3; D not resolved. The CDR3 covers 15 residues. Germline V CDR1 and CDR2: MNHEY, SMNVEV (reference sequence).

Notes on this clonotype: It may be a read error: a sequence one base away is much more abundant. The chain recombines TRBV6-5 with TRBJ2-7; maybe TRBD2 (5 bases). The CDR3 has 13 residues. Germline values: CDR1 MNHEY, CDR2 SVGAGI. CDR3 sequence (DNA): TGTGCCAGCAGTTACTCGGAGGCCAACGAGCAGCACTTC. Protein product: CASSYSEANEQHF.

A few counts support this clonotype. This may arise from a read error, as a much more abundant clone is one base away. The V call is TRBV28, the J call TRBJ2-7; 7 nucleotides match TRBD1. Per the germline V gene, CDR1 is MDHEN and CDR2 is SYDVKM. This CDR3 has 13 residues. The CDR3 loop is CANSSTGLYEQYF. The CDR3, as DNA: TGTGCCAACAGTTCGACAGGGCTCTACGAGCAGTACTTC.

This clonotype was seen once. This chain connects TRBV13 to TRBJ2-7; 8 bases agree with TRBD1. The CDR3 length is 15 residues. CDR1 is PRHDT and CDR2 is FYEKMQ in the germline V gene (reference sequence). V dropped 6 bases and J dropped 1; count of bases not matched to a gene: 8. The CDR3 DNA sequence: TGTGCCAGCAGTTCCCGGGACAGGCGTTCCTACGAGCAGTACTTC. Its protein is CASSSRDRRSYEQYF.

The chain joins TRBV5-4 to TRBJ2-1; 7 bases agree with TRBD2. The CDR3 sequence is 14 residues long. Looked up from germline, CDR1 is SGHNT and CDR2 is YYREEE (reference sequence). V dropped 4 bases and J dropped 5; count of bases not matched to a gene: 6. CDR3 in DNA: TGTGCCAGCAGCCCACGGGGGGAGGACAATGAGCAGTTCTTC. Translated: CASSPRGEDNEQFF. The complete variable domain, with remaining parts taken from reference TRBV5-4 and TRBJ2-1, reads ETGVTQSPTHLIKTRGQQVTLRCSSQSGHNTVSWYQQALGQGPQFIFQYYREEENGRGNFPPRFSGLQFPNYSSELNVNALELDDSALYLCASSPRGEDNEQFFGPGTRLTVL.

This clonotype was counted between two and nine times. A read error is possible here, since a much larger clone lies one base away. The chain has TRBV12-3 or TRBV12-4 and TRBJ2-3; the D gene is possibly TRBD1 (6 bases). The CDR3 is made up of 15 amino acids. The CDR3 DNA is TGTGCCAGCAGCCGCCCCCGGGACATCACAGATACGCAGTGTTTT. As protein: CASSRPRDITDTQCF.

The CDR3 region has the DNA TGCAGTGCTAGAGAAATGGGACAGCCTCTGGCTTACGAGCAGTACTTC. It is translated as CSAREMGQPLAYEQYF. The chain employs TRBV20-1 and TRBJ2-7, with 7 nucleotides matching TRBD1. V lost 0 bases to trimming and J lost 4 bases; unmatched junction nucleotides: 12. Germline values: CDR1 DFQATT, CDR2 SNEGSKA (reference sequence). The CDR3 spans 16 residues.

This chain connects TRBV5-1 to TRBJ2-1; D might be TRBD2 (5 bases). CDR1 is SGHRS and CDR2 is YFSETQ in the germline V gene. This CDR3 has 14 residues. V dropped 7 bases and J dropped 0 bases, with 11 bases sitting between them. The CDR3 sequence is CASQMGSSYNEQFF. The CDR3 DNA reads as TGCGCCAGCCAAATGGGGAGCTCCTACAATGAGCAGTTCTTC.

This clonotype was picked up many times. The rearrangement uses TRBV20-1 and TRBJ2-1; 8 bases fit TRBD2. Germline V gene data show CDR1 as DFQATT and CDR2 as SNEGSKA (reference sequence). The CDR3 has 15 amino acids. Trimming cost V 0 bases and J 8 bases; bases outside gene matches: 9. CDR3: CSARDLESGSYEQFF. As DNA, the CDR3 is TGCAGTGCTAGAGATTTGGAAAGCGGGAGCTATGAGCAGTTCTTC.

Only a few counts were recorded for this clonotype. J is TRBJ2-3 and V is TRBV20-1, with TRBD2 matching over 8 bases. CDR3 length: 17 amino acids. Germline lookup yields CDR1 DFQATT and CDR2 SNEGSKA (reference sequence). V lost 0 bases, J lost 0 bases, and 8 bases stayed unmatched. CDR3 sequence: CSARDPKLAGSTDTQYF. DNA of the CDR3: TGCAGTGCTAGAGATCCTAAGCTAGCGGGTAGCACAGATACGCAGTATTTT.

This clonotype came up a few times. The chain uses TRBV16 and TRBJ2-3; 10 nucleotides line up with TRBD2. CDR3 length: 17 amino acids. Trimming at V came to 2 bases and at J to 0 bases, leaving 5 bases not matched to a gene. Germline-derived CDR1 and CDR2 are KGHSY and FQNENV. The CDR3: CASSQGRLAGSTDTQYF. CDR3 nucleotide sequence: TGTGCCAGCAGCCAAGGGCGACTAGCGGGTAGCACAGATACGCAGTATTTT.

This clonotype was seen many times. The V gene is TRBV7-8, the J gene TRBJ2-3; D is perhaps TRBD1 (5 bases). CDR1 SGHVS and CDR2 FQNEAQ come from the germline V gene. This CDR3 spans 14 amino acids. V was trimmed by 4 bases and J by 7 bases, leaving 15 bases between them. The CDR3 spells CASSSSPRANTQYF. In DNA, the CDR3 is TGTGCCAGCAGCTCCTCCCCCAGGGCTAATACGCAGTATTTT.

V gene TRBV5-6 combines with J gene TRBJ2-7; the match to TRBD2 covers 11 bases. Germline loops: CDR1 SGHDT, CDR2 YYEEEE. This CDR3 spans 14 amino acids. Trimming at V came to 3 bases and at J to 6 bases, leaving 5 bases not matched to a gene. The CDR3 loop is CASSSRLAGSEQYF. The CDR3 DNA reads TGTGCCAGCAGCTCCCGACTAGCGGGAAGCGAGCAGTACTTC.

This clonotype was recorded at least ten times. This chain uses TRBV20-1 with TRBJ1-5, with D possibly matching TRBD1 (5 bases). The CDR3 contains 14 residues. The germline V gene encodes CDR1 DFQATT and CDR2 SNEGSKA (reference sequence). V was shortened by 3 bases and J by 0 bases, with 9 bases between the two germline ends. For the CDR3, the DNA is TGCAGTGCTAGTAGACAGCATAGCAATCAGCCCCAGCATTTT. Its translation is CSASRQHSNQPQHF.

Notes on this clonotype: A read error may be the cause here, since a much bigger clone is one base away. This chain connects TRBV5-6 to TRBJ2-3, with TRBD2 identical over 11 bases. Germline-derived CDR1 and CDR2 are SGHDT and YYEEEE. The J segment lost 3 bases and the V segment lost 3 bases, leaving 9 bases of the junction unmatched. There are 17 residues in the CDR3. This chain's CDR3 is CASSWGLAGGSTDTQYF. In DNA, the CDR3 is TGTGCCAGCAGCTGGGGCTTAGCGGGAGGGTCAACAGATACGCAGTATTTT. Complete variable domain (other parts from reference TRBV5-6 and TRBJ2-3): DAGVTQSPTHLIKTRGQQVTLRCSPKSGHDTVSWYQQALGQGPQFIFQYYEEEERQRGNFPDRFSGHQFPNYSSELNVNALLLGDSALYLCASSWGLAGGSTDTQYFGPGTRLTVL.

A few counts support this clonotype. The V gene is TRBV30, the J gene TRBJ2-2; 7 bases line up with TRBD2. Per the germline V gene, CDR1 is GTSNPN and CDR2 is SVGIG (reference sequence). This CDR3 spans 14 amino acids. V lost 3 bases to trimming and J lost 4 bases; unmatched junction nucleotides: 5. CDR3 amino acids: CAWSRDYGTGELFF. The CDR3 nucleotides read TGTGCCTGGAGCCGGGACTACGGCACCGGGGAGCTGTTTTTT.

The gene calls are TRBV5-1 and TRBJ2-7; D uncertain. Germline CDR1 reads SGHRS; CDR2 reads YFSETQ. V lost 2 bases, J lost 6 bases, and 15 bases lay in between. The length of the CDR3 is 14 residues. Here the CDR3 reads CASSFGPGQPEQYF. CDR3 bases: TGCGCCAGCAGCTTTGGTCCAGGCCAACCCGAGCAGTACTTC. The full variable domain, with the rest looked up from reference TRBV5-1 and TRBJ2-7, is KAGVTQTPRYLIKTRGQQVTLSCSPISGHRSVSWYQQTPGQGLQFLFEYFSETQRNKGNFPGRFSGRQFSNSRSEMNVSTLELGDSALYLCASSFGPGQPEQYFGPGTRLTVT.

In this sample, this clonotype turned up a few times. The V gene is TRBV11-3, the J gene TRBJ2-2; tentative D call: TRBD2 (6 bases). Trimming removed 1 base at V and 6 bases at J, with 9 bases between. CDR1 is SGHNT, CDR2 YENEEA, per germline. The CDR3 is 14 amino acids. The CDR3, as DNA: TGTGCCAGCAGCTTAGCGGGAGATTCCGGGGAGCTGTTTTTT. Its protein is CASSLAGDSGELFF.

This clonotype was seen many times. The chain couples TRBV2 to TRBJ2-1; the match to TRBD1 covers 8 bases. Germline V lookup: CDR1 SNHLY, CDR2 FYNNEI. With 8 bases clipped from V and 12 bases from J, the junction kept 6 bases outside the gene matches. The CDR3 runs 11 residues. CDR3 residues: CASWTGRGQFF. The CDR3 region has the DNA TGTGCCAGCTGGACAGGGCGTGGGCAGTTCTTC.

The chain joins TRBV7-3 to TRBJ2-7, with TRBD2 identical over 11 bases. The germline V gene has CDR1 SGHTA and CDR2 FQGTGA. With V trimmed by 0 bases and J by 0 bases, 4 bases remained unmatched. CDR3 length equals 17 residues. CDR3 DNA: TGTGCCAGCAGCTTAACGGGGACTAGCGGTTCCTCCTACGAGCAGTACTTC. Translated, it gives CASSLTGTSGSSYEQYF.